A selection of T cell receptor beta chains follows, all from one sample in a study of T cell responses to AZD1222 COVID-19 vaccine. Some clones are missing from TCRdb's copy, which holds only in-frame ones; the method was immunoSEQ multiplex PCR. The sample holds around 150,000 clones, about nine tenths seen once. The input for sequencing was peripheral blood, taken on day 0 of AZD1222 vaccination. These receptors all come from an adult in good health. The CDR3 runs from the conserved cysteine through the conserved F or W. D genes are given only for firm matches. The listing skips clone size in some rows; elsewhere it reads once, few, many or a size class.

v_gene	j_gene	abundance	d_gene	CDR3aa	CDR3nt
TRBV2	TRBJ2-7	few	NA	CASNANGASEQYF	TGTGCCAGCAACGCAAATGGCGCCTCCGAGCAGTACTTC
TRBV5-4	TRBJ1-1	once	NA	CASSLGSLNTEAFF	TGTGCCAGCAGCTTAGGCAGCCTGAACACTGAAGCTTTCTTT
TRBV11-3	TRBJ1-2	NA	NA	CATADCCRGYTF	TGTGCCACTGCGGACTGTTGCAGGGGCTACACCTTC
TRBV7-2	TRBJ2-7	NA	NA	CASSLTAYEQYF	TGTGCCAGCAGCTTGACGGCCTACGAGCAGTACTTC
TRBV4-3	TRBJ2-5	NA	TRBD1	CASSQASGTGSETQYF	TGCGCCAGCAGCCAGGCGTCCGGGACAGGGTCTGAGACCCAGTACTTC
TRBV6-6	TRBJ1-4	NA	NA	CASSYPGTENEKLFF	TGTGCCAGCAGTTACCCCGGGACCGAGAATGAAAAACTGTTTTTT
TRBV5-1	TRBJ2-1	NA	TRBD2	CASRASGALNEEQFF	TGCGCCAGCAGGGCTAGCGGGGCCCTCAATGAAGAGCAGTTCTTC
TRBV4-2	TRBJ1-2	NA	NA	CASSQERGVNYGYTF	TGTGCCAGCAGCCAAGAGAGGGGAGTCAACTATGGCTACACCTTC
TRBV11-2	TRBJ2-2	NA	NA	CASSLGLRGTGELFF	TGTGCCAGCAGCTTAGGTCTTAGGGGCACCGGGGAGCTGTTTTTT
TRBV12-5	TRBJ1-4	NA	TRBD1	CASGFLLDRGPIRSDEKLFF	TGTGCTAGTGGTTTCTTACTGGACAGGGGCCCAATAAGGAGCGATGAAAAACTGTTTTTT
TRBV5-6	TRBJ1-1	NA	NA	CASSLWGNTEAFF	TGTGCCAGCAGCTTGTGGGGGAACACTGAAGCTTTCTTT
TRBV30	TRBJ1-5	NA	NA	CASAPRGLAQPQHF	TGTGCCTCGGCCCCCAGGGGCTTAGCTCAGCCCCAGCATTTT
TRBV3-1/TRBV3-2	TRBJ1-2	NA	TRBD1	CASSQGTGHGYGYTF	TGTGCCAGCAGCCAAGGGACAGGGCACGGCTATGGCTACACCTTC
TRBV5-1	TRBJ2-3	NA	NA	CASSGWGTDTQYF	TGCGCCAGCAGCGGCTGGGGCACAGATACGCAGTATTTT
TRBV12-5	TRBJ1-2	NA	NA	CASGHRKEYGYGYTF	TGTGCTAGTGGTCACAGGAAGGAGTATGGCTATGGCTACACCTTC
TRBV6-2/TRBV6-3	TRBJ2-1	NA	TRBD2	CASSYSQRPPRGEQFF	TGTGCCAGCAGTTACTCCCAGCGCCCCCCGCGGGGGGAGCAGTTCTTC
TRBV4-1	TRBJ2-2	NA	NA	CASSQVSGELFF	TGCGCCAGCAGCCAAGTCTCCGGGGAGCTGTTTTTT
TRBV24-1	TRBJ2-1	NA	TRBD2	CATSDFGTSLNEQFF	TGTGCCACCAGTGATTTTGGGACTAGTTTGAATGAGCAGTTCTTC
TRBV11-1	TRBJ1-1	NA	TRBD1	CASSRLGQGIAFF	TGTGCCAGCAGCCGATTAGGACAGGGGATAGCTTTCTTT
TRBV5-8	TRBJ1-2	NA	NA	CASSLVVGGYGYTF	TGTGCCAGCAGCTTGGTGGTAGGGGGCTATGGCTACACCTTC
TRBV7-8	TRBJ2-5	NA	NA	CASRPRLGGETQYF	TGTGCCAGCAGACCCAGGCTCGGGGGTGAGACCCAGTACTTC
TRBV19	TRBJ2-1	NA	NA	CASSPGTNNEQFF	TGTGCCAGTAGCCCCGGGACGAACAATGAGCAGTTCTTC
TRBV9	TRBJ2-5	NA	TRBD1	CASSARDRASQETQYF	TGTGCCAGCAGCGCCCGGGACAGGGCTTCACAAGAGACCCAGTACTTC
TRBV6-5	TRBJ1-5	NA	TRBD1	CASSYGTGALNQPQHF	TGTGCCAGCAGTTACGGGACAGGGGCCTTAAATCAGCCCCAGCATTTT
TRBV3-1/TRBV3-2	TRBJ1-2	once	NA	CASSQGTEGYTF	TGTGCCAGCAGCCAGGGTACAGAGGGCTACACCTTC
TRBV30	TRBJ2-2	NA	TRBD2	CAWSRGDHTGELFF	TGTGCCTGGAGCCGGGGGGACCACACCGGGGAGCTGTTTTTT
TRBV7-9	TRBJ1-5	NA	NA	CASSLAGARGQPQHF	TGTGCCAGCAGCTTAGCGGGCGCCCGGGGTCAGCCCCAGCATTTT
TRBV6-2/TRBV6-3	TRBJ2-1	NA	TRBD2	CASSGTSVYNEQFF	TGTGCCAGCAGCGGGACTAGCGTATACAATGAGCAGTTCTTC
TRBV7-8	TRBJ2-7	NA	TRBD2	CASSLVARTSGRKDYEQYF	TGTGCCAGCAGCTTAGTAGCCCGGACTAGCGGGAGGAAGGACTACGAGCAGTACTTC
TRBV7-8	TRBJ1-1	NA	NA	CASSLPVGLNTEAFF	TGTGCCAGCAGCCTACCCGTGGGGCTGAACACTGAAGCTTTCTTT
TRBV6-4	TRBJ2-3	NA	TRBD2	CASSESSGGASDTQYF	TGTGCCAGCAGTGAATCCAGCGGGGGGGCCTCGGATACGCAGTATTTT
TRBV29-1	TRBJ2-6	NA	NA	CSVAARSGANVLTF	TGCAGCGTCGCGGCCCGCTCTGGGGCCAACGTCCTGACTTTC
TRBV18	TRBJ2-2	NA	TRBD2	CASSPLASGTSTGELFF	TGTGCCAGCTCACCATTGGCTAGCGGGACCAGCACCGGGGAGCTGTTTTTT
TRBV21-1	TRBJ1-2	NA	NA	CATLTTTLRMANYGYTF	TGTGCCACCCTAACCACCACCCTGCGGATGGCTAACTATGGCTACACCTTC
TRBV5-1	TRBJ2-1	once	NA	CASNWLASKNEQFF	TGCGCCAGCAATTGGCTAGCGTCGAAAAATGAGCAGTTCTTC
TRBV5-1	TRBJ1-2	once	NA	CASSFSGPRSGYGYTF	TGCGCCAGCAGCTTCTCCGGGCCACGTTCGGGCTATGGCTACACCTTC
TRBV3-1/TRBV3-2	TRBJ2-3	NA	TRBD2	CASSQDIAGGTDTQYF	TGTGCCAGCAGCCAAGATATAGCGGGGGGCACAGATACGCAGTATTTT
TRBV5-1	TRBJ2-3	NA	NA	CASSFPGNTDTQYF	TGCGCCAGCAGCTTCCCGGGAAACACAGATACGCAGTATTTT
TRBV19	TRBJ1-2	NA	TRBD1	CASSAGTGLDYGYTF	TGTGCCAGTAGTGCTGGGACAGGGCTTGACTATGGCTACACCTTC
TRBV7-2	TRBJ1-5	once	NA	CASSLAGEQPQHF	TGTGCCAGCAGCTTAGCAGGGGAACAGCCCCAGCATTTT
TRBV30	TRBJ2-1	NA	NA	CAWGERGLAALF	TGTGCCTGGGGGGAGAGGGGGCTAGCGGCACTCTTC
TRBV6-1	TRBJ2-5	NA	NA	CASSESPVIEETQYF	TGTGCCAGCAGTGAGTCTCCGGTTATCGAAGAGACCCAGTACTTC
TRBV11-1	TRBJ2-7	NA	TRBD2	CASSFNRGGSYEQYF	TGTGCCAGCAGCTTTAACCGGGGGGGCAGCTACGAGCAGTACTTC
TRBV4-1	TRBJ2-3	NA	TRBD2	CASSQVGLAGGTADTQYF	TGCGCCAGCAGCCAAGTAGGGCTAGCGGGAGGGACGGCAGATACGCAGTATTTT
TRBV6-5	TRBJ1-2	NA	NA	CASSYLRDPYGYTF	TGTGCCAGCAGTTACCTCAGGGACCCCTATGGCTACACCTTC
TRBV5-1	TRBJ1-1	NA	NA	CASSLVGEIRRSAEAFF	TGCGCCAGCAGCTTGGTAGGCGAGATCAGGAGGAGCGCTGAAGCTTTCTTT
TRBV18	TRBJ1-4	NA	NA	CASSPGVATNEKLFF	TGTGCCAGCTCACCAGGGGTTGCAACTAATGAAAAACTGTTTTTT
TRBV21-1	TRBJ2-3	NA	NA	CASSKVGGFTQYF	TGTGCCAGCAGCAAAGTGGGGGGGTTTACGCAGTATTTT
TRBV29-1	TRBJ1-4	NA	NA	CSVEPRAGEKLFF	TGCAGCGTTGAACCCCGGGCAGGGGAAAAACTGTTTTTT
TRBV4-1	TRBJ1-6	NA	NA	CASSQGPGDSPLHF	TGCGCCAGCAGCCAAGGTCCAGGGGACTCACCCCTCCACTTT
TRBV9	TRBJ2-7	NA	NA	CASSVFHELGEQYF	TGTGCCAGCAGCGTTTTCCATGAGCTCGGCGAGCAGTACTTC
TRBV14	TRBJ2-2	NA	NA	CASSPRLAGELFF	TGTGCCAGCAGCCCCCGCCTAGCCGGGGAGCTGTTTTTT
TRBV6-5	TRBJ2-1	NA	NA	CASSPGRTVYNEQFF	TGTGCCAGCAGCCCCGGGAGGACAGTGTACAATGAGCAGTTCTTC
TRBV7-2	TRBJ1-6	NA	NA	CASSLARFNSPLHF	TGTGCCAGCAGCTTAGCACGGTTTAATTCACCCCTCCACTTT
TRBV19	TRBJ2-6	NA	NA	CASSIGPFSRDSGANVLTF	TGTGCCAGTAGTATAGGCCCTTTTTCCCGAGACTCTGGGGCCAACGTCCTGACTTTC
TRBV7-2	TRBJ2-1	NA	NA	CASSLHGGDEQFF	TGTGCCAGCAGCTTGCACGGGGGCGATGAGCAGTTCTTC
TRBV24-1	TRBJ1-5	NA	TRBD1	CATQDRGQQPQHF	TGTGCCACCCAAGACAGGGGGCAACAGCCCCAGCATTTT
TRBV5-1	TRBJ1-3	NA	NA	CASSSEPQDYGNTIYF	TGCGCCAGCAGTTCTGAGCCCCAGGATTACGGAAACACCATATATTTT
TRBV12-3/TRBV12-4	TRBJ2-1	NA	NA	CASSLASREQFF	TGTGCCAGCAGTTTAGCGTCTCGTGAGCAGTTCTTC
TRBV6-5	TRBJ1-4	NA	NA	CAIRPGHRNEKLFF	TGTGCCATACGCCCGGGACACCGGAATGAAAAACTGTTTTTT